A single count supports the clone carrying this TCR beta chain. Its target is not known. Trimming left V 2 bases short and J 2 bases short, with 8 bases between. This CDR3 is 14 amino acids long. CDR1 and CDR2 (germline): SGHNT, YYREEE (reference sequence). The data were obtained in a study of lymphopenia after photon versus proton radiotherapy. Profiling relied on immunoSEQ multiplex PCR, and the TCRdb table lists in-frame clones only, not all of them. The top ten hold over 15% of the sample, which has about 50,000 clones, about 92% seen once. The study's findings and limits: After the lymphocyte nadir, photon-treated repertoires showed oligoclonal expansion, especially of CD8+ Temra cells.

The sequence came from a woman in her 40s with cholangiocarcinoma. The V and J genes are TRBV5-4 and TRBJ1-5; D remains unclear. The sequenced sample was peripheral blood, obtained from a patient treated with photon-based radiotherapy. DNA for the CDR3: TGTGCCAGCAGCTTCGGTCCTGGCAATCAGCCCCAGCATTTT. Its translation: CASSFGPGNQPQHF.